This TCR beta chain comes out of a study of shared clonotypes between healthy human individuals. Overall study results and limits: Clonotypes which were not shared had lower generation probabilities than clonotypes that all four donors shared.

Terminally differentiated effector memory CD45RA+ cells were excluded by CCR7 positive selection of CD45RO-negative cells. The donor population consisted of healthy HIV-negative adults with no recent acute infections or vaccinations. Sorted-subset replicate PCR reactions were performed with approximately 0.2 ug DNA, corresponding to about 30,000 T cell genomes. Profiled with immunoSEQ multiplex PCR; TCRdb holds only in-frame clones, not every one. The sample holds around 2,100,000 clones, 85% to 95% seen once. The ends were cut back, 2 bases at V and 2 bases at J, with 10 bases in the middle. CDR3 length equals 14 residues. Germline V gives CDR1 MNHNS, CDR2 SASEGT. This clone was recorded once. Antigen: not known.

The TCR comes from a man in his late teens or twenties in good health. The V gene is TRBV6-1, the J gene TRBJ2-7; D is possibly TRBD2 (6 bases). Sequences were obtained from naive CD8+ T cells sorted from blood. CDR3 sequence (DNA): TGTGCCAGCAGTGAATGGGGGGTCCCCTACGAGCAGTACTTC. Its translation: CASSEWGVPYEQYF.